This T cell receptor beta chain is drawn from a study of T cells in Graves' hyperthyroidism and ophthalmopathy. In its sample, this clonotype was seen a few times. Germline V gives CDR1 MNHEY, CDR2 SVGEGT. V was pared by 0 bases and J by 6 bases, with 15 bases of the junction left unmatched. This CDR3 has 19 amino acids. The definition of stable Graves' hyperthyroidism was no ophthalmopathy progression within 18 months. 8.5 to 10 ml of fresh peripheral blood supplied the PBMCs. Authors of the study amplified TCR beta CDR3 regions from RNA transcripts. HTBI primers were the set used in a first-round RT-PCR of the TCR CDR3. TCRdb recomputed calls from the multiplex PCR reads with MiXCR, one row per CDR3 protein. In the table there are approximately 590,000 distinct CDR3 sequences, 15% to 17% of which are singletons.

The genes are TRBV6-2 or TRBV6-3 and TRBJ2-2; 8 nucleotides line up with TRBD1. Sequencing used blood. The receptor was isolated from a woman between 25 and 40 years old with Graves' hyperthyroidism. In nucleotides, the CDR3 is TGTGCCAGCAGTTACTCGATAGACAGGGGCCACGCTAAGGCCGGGGAGCTGTTTTTT. Its translation: CASSYSIDRGHAKAGELFF.